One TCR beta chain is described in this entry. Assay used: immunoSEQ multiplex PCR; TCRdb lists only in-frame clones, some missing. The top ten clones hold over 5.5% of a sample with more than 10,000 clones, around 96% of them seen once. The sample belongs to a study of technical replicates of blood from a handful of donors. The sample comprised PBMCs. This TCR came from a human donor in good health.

The CDR3 DNA sequence: TGTGCCAGCAGCGTGACTAGCGGGAGTTTGGTTGAGCAGTTCTTC. Translated, it gives CASSVTSGSLVEQFF. The chain is built from TRBV7-8 and TRBJ2-1; 12 nucleotides agree with TRBD2. CDR3 length: 15 residues. Germline V gene lookup returns CDR1 SGHVS and CDR2 FQNEAQ. The V and J ends lost 5 bases and 9 bases, in that order; junction bases with no gene match: 8.